The 27 T cell receptor beta chains below all came from one sample that was sequenced in a study of blood T cell repertoires in COVID-19. Measured with immunoSEQ multiplex PCR; TCRdb has only the in-frame clones, and not every one. The repertoire holds 200,000 to 250,000 clones, with nearly 90% as singletons. Material: PBMCs or T cells enriched from blood (not recorded which). All receptors derive from a man aged 30-40 years who had recovered from COVID-19.

This sequence joins TRBV7-9 and TRBJ2-1; TRBD2 might be the D (6 bases). CDR1 and CDR2 from the germline V gene are SEHNR and FQNEAQ (reference sequence). The CDR3 runs to 16 residues. V dropped 5 bases and J dropped 4 bases, with 18 bases sitting between them. In nucleotides, the CDR3 is TGTGCCAGCAGCCGCCCACTAGCCAAAGGTTACAATGAGCAGTTCTTC. Residues: CASSRPLAKGYNEQFF.

The chain links TRBV30 to TRBJ1-2, with a tentative D call TRBD1 (5 bases). The CDR3 runs 11 residues. Per the germline V gene, CDR1 is GTSNPN and CDR2 is SVGIG (reference sequence). Trimming left V 5 bases short and J 5 bases short, with 9 bases between. As DNA, the CDR3 is TGTGCCTGGGGGGAGGGGTATGGCTACACCTTC. This translates into CAWGEGYGYTF.

The rearrangement links TRBV18 to TRBJ2-7; 7 nucleotides line up with TRBD1. Looked up from germline, CDR1 is KGHSH and CDR2 is LQKENI. The V segment lost 3 bases and the J segment 0 bases; nucleotides outside the gene matches: 11. CDR3 length: 17 residues. The CDR3 is CASSPVLQGLSSYEQYF. In DNA form, the CDR3 reads TGTGCCAGCTCACCGGTACTACAGGGGCTGAGCTCCTACGAGCAGTACTTC.

The chain recombines TRBV29-1 with TRBJ1-1; 10 bases fit TRBD1. The trim removed 5 bases at V and 0 bases at J, leaving 12 bases unmatched. The CDR3 consists of 17 residues. Germline-derived CDR1 and CDR2 are SQVTM and ANQGSEA. CDR3 nucleotide sequence: TGCAGCGTTACCCACGGACAGGGGGACTTCATGAACACTGAAGCTTTCTTT. This sequence encodes CSVTHGQGDFMNTEAFF.

The chain carries TRBV29-1 and TRBJ2-3; the match to TRBD2 covers 7 bases. Germline V gives CDR1 SQVTM, CDR2 ANQGSEA. V was clipped by 8 bases and J by 1 base; unmatched bases: 6. The CDR3 spans 13 residues. The CDR3 nucleotides read TGCAGCTTGCGGGAGTACGGCACAGATACGCAGTATTTT. It is translated as CSLREYGTDTQYF.

V and J are TRBV11-2 and TRBJ1-1; no reliable D call. V dropped 2 bases and J dropped 3 bases, with 7 bases sitting between them. The CDR3 loop spans 13 amino acids. The germline V gene has CDR1 SGHAT and CDR2 FQNNGV. In nucleotides, the CDR3 is TGTGCCAGCAGCTTAATGGCGGACACTGAAGCTTTCTTT. Translated, it gives CASSLMADTEAFF.

This chain uses TRBV30 with TRBJ1-1, with D perhaps TRBD1 (6 bases). The V and J ends lost 3 bases and 0 bases respectively, with 17 bases between them. Germline V gene lookup returns CDR1 GTSNPN and CDR2 SVGIG (reference sequence). CDR3 length: 16 amino acids. This CDR3 is CAWRYKITGMNTEAFF. In DNA form, the CDR3 reads TGTGCCTGGAGATATAAGATCACAGGGATGAACACTGAAGCTTTCTTT.

This clone came up a few times. This chain joins TRBV7-2 and TRBJ1-6; maybe TRBD1 (5 bases). There are 14 residues in the CDR3. The germline V gene has CDR1 SGHTA and CDR2 FQGNSA. Trimming cost V 4 bases and J 7 bases, with 11 bases left between them. CDR3 residues: CASSSGLLNSPLHF. In DNA, the CDR3 is TGTGCCAGCAGCTCGGGACTTCTCAATTCACCCCTCCACTTT.

The chain carries TRBV5-6 and TRBJ1-5; a possible D gene is TRBD1 (5 bases). Looked up from germline, CDR1 is SGHDT and CDR2 is YYEEEE. The CDR3 totals 15 residues. V lost 4 bases to trimming and J lost 6 bases, with 17 bases between them. CDR3 region: CASSTTQGGSQPQHF. The CDR3 DNA sequence: TGTGCCAGCAGCACAACCCAGGGAGGAAGTCAGCCCCAGCATTTT.

V gene TRBV2 combines with J gene TRBJ1-1; tentative D call: TRBD1 (6 bases). Looked up from germline, CDR1 is SNHLY and CDR2 is FYNNEI. CDR3 length: 13 residues. Trimming shortened V by 6 bases and J by 7 bases, and 15 bases separated the two germline ends. CDR3 loop: CASSGGGTIEAFF. CDR3 nucleotide sequence: TGTGCCAGCAGCGGAGGGGGGACTATTGAAGCTTTCTTT.

The V call is TRBV28, the J call TRBJ2-7; 8 bases align to TRBD2. This CDR3 is 20 amino acids long. V dropped 4 bases and J dropped 0; count of bases not matched to a gene: 20. In germline, CDR1 is MDHEN, CDR2 SYDVKM. As DNA, the CDR3 is TGTGCCAGCAGTTGTTTCTCGGTACTAGCGGAAGAAGAAAGCTCCTACGAGCAGTACTTC. As protein: CASSCFSVLAEEESSYEQYF.

This clone was counted once. The gene calls are TRBV9 and TRBJ1-5, with TRBD1 matching 8 bases. Germline values: CDR1 SGDLS, CDR2 YYNGEE. Trimming took 0 bases from V and 4 from J; bases not matched to a gene: 3. CDR3 length: 15 amino acids. In DNA form, the CDR3 reads TGTGCCAGCAGCGTAGGGACAGGGCATAATCAGCCCCAGCATTTT. It encodes CASSVGTGHNQPQHF.

The rearrangement links TRBV9 to TRBJ1-1; TRBD1 matches 9 bases. Germline trimming cut 3 bases from V and 11 bases from J; bases unmatched to any gene: 8. The CDR3 sequence is 13 residues long. Germline assignment: CDR1 SGDLS and CDR2 YYNGEE. CDR3 loop: CASSEGDRAGAFF. CDR3 coding DNA: TGTGCCAGCAGCGAGGGGGACAGGGCTGGGGCTTTCTTT.

This sequence joins TRBV5-5 and TRBJ2-5; 9 bases line up with TRBD1. V was clipped by 0 bases and J by 6 bases; unmatched bases: 6. In germline, CDR1 is SGHKS, CDR2 YYEKEE (reference sequence). CDR3 size: 15 residues. The CDR3 reads CASSLVGQGSKTQYF. In DNA, the CDR3 is TGTGCCAGCAGCTTGGTGGGACAGGGTTCGAAGACCCAGTACTTC.

V gene TRBV2 combines with J gene TRBJ1-2; the match to TRBD1 covers 8 bases. V shed 3 bases, J shed 6 bases, and the junction held 6 bases outside the gene matches. CDR1 and CDR2 (germline): SNHLY, FYNNEI. CDR3 length: 14 amino acids. The CDR3 nucleotides read TGTGCCAGCAGTGATCAGGGGGCGCACGATGGCTACACCTTC. This codes for CASSDQGAHDGYTF.

The chain couples TRBV4-1 to TRBJ1-2; no firm D call. The germline V gene has CDR1 MGHRA and CDR2 YSYEKL. The CDR3 consists of 14 residues. V was clipped by 0 bases and J by 6 bases, with 11 bases between them. CDR3 region: CASSQDRVVDGYTF. The CDR3 nucleotides are TGCGCCAGCAGCCAAGATCGGGTAGTAGATGGCTACACCTTC.

This clone came up a few times. The CDR3, as DNA: TGTGCCAGCAGCGTTGGCGGGCTCACCTACGAGCAGTACTTC. It yields the protein CASSVGGLTYEQYF. This rearrangement joins TRBV9 to TRBJ2-7, with D possibly being TRBD2 (5 bases). Looked up from germline, CDR1 is SGDLS and CDR2 is YYNGEE. The CDR3 length is 14 residues. With 2 bases removed from V and 2 bases from J, the gap between germline ends came to 11 bases. The whole variable domain, filled in from reference TRBV9 and TRBJ2-7, reads DSGVTQTPKHLITATGQRVTLRCSPRSGDLSVYWYQQSLDQGLQFLIQYYNGEERAKGNILERFSAQQFPDLHSELNLSSLELGDSALYFCASSVGGLTYEQYFGPGTRLTVT.

V is TRBV10-3 and J is TRBJ2-7, with TRBD2 matching over 8 bases. Trimming removed 4 bases from V and 5 bases from J; junction bases left unmatched: 1. The CDR3 is 12 amino acids. Germline CDR1 reads ENHRY; CDR2 reads SYGVKD. The CDR3 here is CAISGTSNEQYF. The CDR3 DNA reads as TGTGCCATCAGTGGGACTAGCAACGAGCAGTACTTC.

A single count supports this clone. CDR3 DNA sequence: TGCGCCAGCAGCCAAGACTTAACAGGGAGCACCAACTATGGCTACACCTTC. This translates into CASSQDLTGSTNYGYTF. The chain uses TRBV4-3 and TRBJ1-2; possibly TRBD1 for D (6 bases). The CDR3 is 17 residues long. V dropped 0 bases and J dropped 2 bases, with 16 bases sitting between them. From germline, CDR1 is LGHNA and CDR2 YSLEER.

This chain uses TRBV9 with TRBJ2-2; 8 bases line up with TRBD2. Per the germline V gene, CDR1 is SGDLS and CDR2 is YYNGEE. With 2 bases clipped from V and 0 bases from J, the junction kept 0 bases outside the gene matches. This CDR3 comprises 15 residues. The chain's CDR3 is CASSVRGANTGELFF. CDR3 bases: TGTGCCAGCAGCGTGCGGGGGGCGAACACCGGGGAGCTGTTTTTT.

The gene calls are TRBV5-4 and TRBJ2-1; 7 bases align to TRBD2. Germline CDR1 is SGHNT and CDR2 is YYREEE (reference sequence). The CDR3 loop spans 11 amino acids. Trimming cost V 4 bases and J 10 bases; bases outside gene matches: 2. In nucleotides, the CDR3 is TGTGCCAGCAGCGGACTAGAAGAGCAGTTCTTC. Protein product: CASSGLEEQFF.

The rearrangement uses TRBV2 and TRBJ1-5; D unresolved. CDR3 size: 14 residues. CDR1 SNHLY and CDR2 FYNNEI come from the germline V gene. V was shortened by 6 bases and J by 5 bases, with 14 bases between the two germline ends. CDR3 DNA: TGTGCCAGCAGCGCAACGCGACTGGATCAGCCCCAGCATTTT. This encodes CASSATRLDQPQHF. Full variable domain (missing parts from reference TRBV2 and TRBJ1-5): EPEVTQTPSHQVTQMGQEVILRCVPISNHLYFYWYRQILGQKVEFLVSFYNNEISEKSEIFDDQFSVERPDGSNFTLKIRSTKLEDSAMYFCASSATRLDQPQHFGDGTRLSIL.

The chain couples TRBV5-1 to TRBJ1-4; D gene ambiguous. This CDR3 comprises 15 residues. Germline CDR1 reads SGHRS; CDR2 reads YFSETQ. Trimming took off 7 bases at V and 4 bases at J, with 17 bases between the two ends. This CDR3 is CASALRQDFNEKLFF. The DNA for the CDR3 is TGCGCCAGCGCCTTACGGCAGGACTTTAATGAAAAACTGTTTTTT.

CDR3 DNA: TGTGCCAGCACGAGCGGGGCCCAAGAGACCCAGTACTTC. Its translation is CASTSGAQETQYF. The genes are TRBV12-3 or TRBV12-4 and TRBJ2-5; 7 nucleotides match TRBD2. V lost 7 bases to trimming and J lost 1 base; unmatched junction nucleotides: 3. The CDR3 runs 13 residues.

The rearrangement uses TRBV5-1 and TRBJ1-1; possible D gene TRBD1, 5 bases. The CDR3 contains 14 residues. Germline loops: CDR1 SGHRS, CDR2 YFSETQ. V lost 4 bases and J lost 3, with 13 bases in between. The CDR3 loop reads CASSPAGGYTEAFF. CDR3 bases: TGCGCCAGCAGCCCGGCGGGGGGGTACACTGAAGCTTTCTTT.

This sequence joins TRBV4-1 and TRBJ1-1, with 9 nucleotides matching TRBD1. CDR1 is MGHRA, CDR2 YSYEKL, per germline. The CDR3 is 14 amino acids. Trimming at V came to 3 bases and at J to 9 bases, leaving 8 bases not matched to a gene. The CDR3 DNA reads TGCGCCAGCAGCCAGCCGGGACAGGGACCTAAAGCTTTCTTT. It translates to CASSQPGQGPKAFF.

This rearrangement joins TRBV9 to TRBJ2-1, with D maybe TRBD1 (6 bases). Germline values: CDR1 SGDLS, CDR2 YYNGEE. The CDR3 totals 14 residues. Trimming pared 6 bases from V and 5 bases from J, leaving 15 bases between. DNA of the CDR3: TGTGCCAGCACCAACAGGGAGTTGGACAATGAGCAGTTCTTC. Translating it yields CASTNRELDNEQFF.